These T cell receptor beta chains were read from a single sample in a study of T-cell reconstitution after alpha-beta-depleted transplantation in children. TCRdb passed the PCR reads through MiXCR, listing each CDR3 protein once. The data contain about 160,000 distinct CDR3 sequences, roughly 11% of them singletons. Here the sequenced sample was PBMCs, taken before TCRalphabeta/CD19-depleted stem cell transplant. The receptors were sampled from a boy between 2 and 15 years old with acute myeloid leukemia, due to receive a stem cell transplant. CDR3s leave out the opening cysteine and the closing phenylalanine or tryptophan. Fields, in order: V gene, J gene, clone size, CDR3 protein. Sizes are listed as once, few, many or a size class.

>TRBV7-6|TRBJ2-5|many
ASSLVGLARDGGETQY
>TRBV10-3|TRBJ1-1|many
AISDPRGTAF
>TRBV5-5|TRBJ2-3|many
ASSLEVTDTQY
>TRBV20-1|TRBJ1-6|many
SASHGQALWGALH
>TRBV29-1|TRBJ1-2|many
SAQPDRDIGYT
>TRBV7-9|TRBJ2-1|many
ASSLTQGNEQF
>TRBV3-1|TRBJ1-1|many
ASSRRTGITEAF
>TRBV5-5|TRBJ1-4|many
ASSWTGVGEKLF
>TRBV5-1|TRBJ2-5|many
ASSPGQPQETQY
>TRBV5-1|TRBJ1-2|many
ASSLEPSFYGYT
>TRBV27|TRBJ1-6|many
ASSSPAAYNSPLH
>TRBV4-2|TRBJ2-1|many
ASSQDYTASEQF
>TRBV6-2/TRBV6-3|TRBJ2-2|many
ASTLSGRFTGELF
>TRBV5-1|TRBJ2-2|many
ASSLGLAGVDTGELF
>TRBV10-3|TRBJ2-1|many
AIREGASYNEQF